The TCR beta chain described here comes from a study of cytomegalovirus exposure and HLA in healthy donors. Study at large: Tens of millions of unique TCR sequences came from HLA-typed donors in an early release.

CDR1 and CDR2 (germline): SGHNT, YENEEA. The V and J ends lost 4 bases and 7 bases respectively, with 13 bases between them. The CDR3 covers 13 residues. PCR employed 60 Vbeta and 13 Jbeta primers. The assay was immunoSEQ multiplex PCR, and TCRdb's table has in-frame clones only and misses some. The data show about 98,000 clones, about 83% seen once. Sequencing was carried out using PBMCs. The source of this sequence is a female donor in good health and CMV-seropositive. The rearrangement uses TRBV11-3 and TRBJ1-1, with D possibly TRBD1 on 5 matching bases. The CDR3 DNA sequence: TGTGCCAGCAGCTCAGACAGCGCCAGTGAAGCTTTCTTT. It yields the protein CASSSDSASEAFF.